Each of the 17 T cell receptor beta chains below was sequenced from the same sample in a study of blood T cell repertoires in COVID-19. Produced via immunoSEQ multiplex PCR; TCRdb's table is partial and in-frame only. The table includes fewer than 130,000 clones, 88% detected once. Sample: peripheral blood. The receptors stem from a woman aged 50 to 60 with acute or convalescent COVID-19.

The rearrangement joins TRBV20-1 to TRBJ2-1; tentative D call: TRBD2 (5 bases). CDR1 and CDR2 from the germline V gene are DFQATT and SNEGSKA (reference sequence). There are 15 residues in the CDR3. Trimming removed 3 bases from V and 5 bases from J, with 17 bases in between. Here the CDR3 reads CSASWLTGINNEQFF. The CDR3 nucleotides read TGCAGTGCTAGTTGGCTGACCGGGATCAACAATGAGCAGTTCTTC.

The CDR3 loop reads CAWNRIVHYGYTF. Here the CDR3 DNA reads TGTGCCTGGAACAGGATAGTACACTATGGCTACACCTTC. The chain carries TRBV30 and TRBJ1-2; weak D call: TRBD1 (5 bases). CDR3 length equals 13 residues. V gave up 4 bases and J gave up 3 bases, with 12 bases separating them. The V gene's germline CDR1 is GTSNPN and CDR2 SVGIG (reference sequence).

The chain links TRBV11-2 to TRBJ2-1; 12 bases match TRBD2. CDR3 length: 13 residues. V gave up 5 bases and J gave up 9 bases; unmatched junction bases: 2. Germline CDR1 and CDR2: SGHAT and FQNNGV. The CDR3 DNA follows: TGTGCCAGCAGCGCGACTAGCGGGAGTGAGCAGTTCTTC. Amino acids: CASSATSGSEQFF. Complete variable domain (other parts from reference TRBV11-2 and TRBJ2-1): EAGVAQSPRYKIIEKRQSVAFWCNPISGHATLYWYQQILGQGPKLLIQFQNNGVVDDSQLPKDRFSAERLKGVDSTLKIQPAKLEDSAVYLCASSATSGSEQFFGPGTRLTVL.

This clone was detected only once. This same CDR3 is encoded by further DNA sequences in the sample. The chain joins TRBV3-1 (or the pseudogene TRBV3-2) to TRBJ2-7, with TRBD2 matching 10 bases. V lost 1 base and J lost 3; bases outside the gene matches: 0. CDR3 length: 14 amino acids. From germline, CDR1 is LGHDT and CDR2 YNNKEL (reference sequence). The CDR3, as DNA: TGTGCCAGCAGCCAAGCTAGCGGGAGCTACGAGCAGTACTTC. It encodes CASSQASGSYEQYF.

The genes are TRBV10-2 and TRBJ2-7, with D possibly TRBD1 on 5 matching bases. Between the trimmed V and J ends, which lost 4 bases and 6 bases, there was a span of 16 bases. CDR3 length equals 14 residues. The germline V gene encodes CDR1 WSHSY and CDR2 SAAADI. The CDR3 protein is CASSVVGRESEQYF. The CDR3 DNA reads as TGCGCCAGCAGTGTAGTAGGCAGGGAAAGCGAGCAGTACTTC.

The V call is TRBV10-3, the J call TRBJ2-1; D might be TRBD2 (5 bases). Trimming left V 6 bases short and J 6 bases short, with 12 bases between. Germline CDR1 is ENHRY and CDR2 is SYGVKD. This CDR3 spans 13 amino acids. CDR3 sequence reads: CAISNGISNEQFF. The CDR3 DNA reads as TGTGCCATCAGCAACGGGATTTCCAATGAGCAGTTCTTC.

The chain employs TRBV5-1 and TRBJ2-1; 11 nucleotides align to TRBD2. This CDR3 has 19 residues. J was trimmed by 0 bases and V by 0 bases; bases with no gene match: 8. Germline V lookup: CDR1 SGHRS, CDR2 YFSETQ. CDR3: CASSLVPSGRSSSYNEQFF. The CDR3 nucleotides are TGCGCCAGCAGCTTGGTGCCTAGCGGGAGGTCGAGCTCCTACAATGAGCAGTTCTTC. The complete variable domain, with remaining parts taken from reference TRBV5-1 and TRBJ2-1, reads KAGVTQTPRYLIKTRGQQVTLSCSPISGHRSVSWYQQTPGQGLQFLFEYFSETQRNKGNFPGRFSGRQFSNSRSEMNVSTLELGDSALYLCASSLVPSGRSSSYNEQFFGPGTRLTVL.

This chain uses TRBV15 with TRBJ2-7; possible D gene TRBD1, 7 bases. Per the germline V gene, CDR1 is LNHNV and CDR2 is YYDKDF (reference sequence). The CDR3 sequence is 13 residues long. V lost 6 bases to trimming and J lost 3 bases, with 12 bases between them. The CDR3 DNA sequence: TGTGCCACCAGGGCAGGGGGGAACTACGAGCAGTACTTC. Translated, it gives CATRAGGNYEQYF. The whole variable domain, remainder taken from reference TRBV15 and TRBJ2-7, is DAMVIQNPRYQVTQFGKPVTLSCSQTLNHNVMYWYQQKSSQAPKLLFHYYDKDFNNEADTPDNFQSRRPNTSFCFLDIRSPGLGDTAMYLCATRAGGNYEQYFGPGTRLTVT.

The CDR3 nucleotides are TGTGCCAGCTCACCACCCGGGGGAAGGGAGAAGCCCCAGCATTTT. It codes for CASSPPGGREKPQHF. The V gene is TRBV18, the J gene TRBJ1-5; D possibly corresponds to TRBD1 (5 bases). Between the trimmed V and J ends, which lost 0 bases and 8 bases, there was a span of 14 bases. Germline V gene lookup returns CDR1 KGHSH and CDR2 LQKENI. The CDR3 has 15 amino acids.

The V call is TRBV7-6, the J call TRBJ2-1; 11 bases are shared with TRBD2. Germline V CDR1 and CDR2: SGHVS, FNYEAQ. The CDR3 extends over 15 amino acids. The V and J ends lost 1 base and 4 bases, in that order; junction bases with no gene match: 0. CDR3 DNA sequence: TGTGCCAGCAGCTTAGGGACTAGCGGGTACAATGAGCAGTTCTTC. Translation gives CASSLGTSGYNEQFF.

The V gene is TRBV6-5, the J gene TRBJ1-4; 7 bases are shared with TRBD1. Germline CDR1 and CDR2: MNHEY and SVGAGI. CDR3 length: 15 amino acids. After removal of 6 bases from V and 5 bases from J, the junction contained 9 bases not matched to a gene. The CDR3 here is CASRSPGTDNEKLFF. The DNA for the CDR3 is TGTGCCAGCAGAAGTCCCGGGACAGACAATGAAAAACTGTTTTTT.

V gene TRBV7-2 combines with J gene TRBJ2-7, with 14 nucleotides matching TRBD2. The CDR3 is 14 residues long. Germline V gives CDR1 SGHTA, CDR2 FQGNSA. J gave up 9 bases and V 5 bases, and 6 bases lay outside the gene matches. CDR3 nucleotides: TGTGCCAGCAGCCCGGGACTAGCGGGAGTAGCGCAGTACTTC. This gives the protein CASSPGLAGVAQYF.

The genes are TRBV27 and TRBJ2-7, with D possibly being TRBD2 (6 bases). Trimming took 2 bases from V and 0 from J, leaving 11 bases between them. CDR3 length: 15 residues. Looked up from germline, CDR1 is MNHEY and CDR2 is SMNVEV (reference sequence). The CDR3 here is CASSLLATHSYEQYF. DNA for the CDR3: TGTGCCAGCAGTTTACTAGCGACCCACTCCTACGAGCAGTACTTC.

The chain employs TRBV6-2 or TRBV6-3 and TRBJ1-3; D not resolved. CDR3 size: 16 residues. Trimming took off 5 bases at V and 3 bases at J, with 17 bases between the two ends. Looked up from germline, CDR1 is MNHEY and CDR2 is SVGEGT. For the CDR3, the DNA is TGTGCCAGCAGTACCCTCCCTGGCGCGGGTGGAAACACCATATATTTT. Translating it yields CASSTLPGAGGNTIYF.

This chain connects TRBV9 to TRBJ1-3; D gene unclear. Germline CDR1 is SGDLS and CDR2 is YYNGEE. This CDR3 comprises 14 residues. Deletions cut 3 bases from V and 3 bases from J, with 10 bases between. The CDR3 DNA reads TGTGCCAGCAGCGCATGGCCAAGTGGAAACACCATATATTTT. Its protein is CASSAWPSGNTIYF.

The chain couples TRBV7-9 to TRBJ2-6, with D hard to call. The germline CDR1 and CDR2 sequences are SEHNR and FQNEAQ (reference sequence). This CDR3 is built from 15 residues. V lost 10 bases, J lost 2 bases, and 15 bases lay in between. CDR3 sequence: CANPHGSTGANVLTF. The CDR3 region has the DNA TGTGCCAACCCCCACGGGTCTACTGGGGCCAACGTCCTGACTTTC.

The rearrangement links TRBV19 to TRBJ1-4; D ambiguous. Trimming stripped 6 bases from V and 0 bases from J, with 8 bases between. The CDR3 runs 14 residues. Germline V CDR1 and CDR2: LNHDA, SQIVND (reference sequence). CDR3 residues: CASRAAATNEKLFF. The DNA for the CDR3 is TGTGCCAGTAGGGCGGCCGCAACTAATGAAAAACTGTTTTTT.